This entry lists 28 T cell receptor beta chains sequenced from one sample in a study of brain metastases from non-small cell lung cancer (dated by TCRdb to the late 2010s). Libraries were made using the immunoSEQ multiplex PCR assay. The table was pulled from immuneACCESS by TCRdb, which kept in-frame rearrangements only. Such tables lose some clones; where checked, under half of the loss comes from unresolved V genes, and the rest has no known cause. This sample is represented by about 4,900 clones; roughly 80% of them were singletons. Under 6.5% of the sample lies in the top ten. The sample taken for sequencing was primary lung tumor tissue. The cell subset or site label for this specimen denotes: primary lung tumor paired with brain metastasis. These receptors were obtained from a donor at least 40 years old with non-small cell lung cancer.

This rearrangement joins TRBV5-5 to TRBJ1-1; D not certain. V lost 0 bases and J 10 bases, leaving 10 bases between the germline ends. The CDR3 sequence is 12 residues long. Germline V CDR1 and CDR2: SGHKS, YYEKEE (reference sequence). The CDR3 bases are TGTGCCAGCAGCTTGGCGGGGATCCTAGCTTTCTTT. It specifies CASSLAGILAFF. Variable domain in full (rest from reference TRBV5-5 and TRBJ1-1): DAGVTQSPTHLIKTRGQQVTLRCSPISGHKSVSWYQQVLGQGPQFIFQYYEKEERGRGNFPDRFSARQFPNYSSELNVNALLLGDSALYLCASSLAGILAFFGQGTRLTVV.

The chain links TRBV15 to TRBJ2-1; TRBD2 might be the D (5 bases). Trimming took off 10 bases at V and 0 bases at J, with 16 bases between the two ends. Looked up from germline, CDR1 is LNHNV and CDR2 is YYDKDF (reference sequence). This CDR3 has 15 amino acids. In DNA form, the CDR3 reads TGTGCCAGCGGCGGAGGAGATAGCTCCTACAATGAGCAGTTCTTC. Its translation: CASGGGDSSYNEQFF.

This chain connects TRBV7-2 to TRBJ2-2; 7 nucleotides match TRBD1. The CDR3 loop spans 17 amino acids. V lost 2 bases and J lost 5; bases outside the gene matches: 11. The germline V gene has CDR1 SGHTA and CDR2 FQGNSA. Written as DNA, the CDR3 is TGTGCCAGCAGCTTATCCTCTGCGCGACAGGGTACCGGGGAGCTGTTTTTT. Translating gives CASSLSSARQGTGELFF.

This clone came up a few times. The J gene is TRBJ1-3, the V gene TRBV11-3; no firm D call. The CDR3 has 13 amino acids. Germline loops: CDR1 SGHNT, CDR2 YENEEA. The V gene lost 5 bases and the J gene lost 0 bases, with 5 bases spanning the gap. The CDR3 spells CASSTGSGNTIYF. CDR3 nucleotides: TGTGCCAGCAGCACCGGCTCTGGAAACACCATATATTTT. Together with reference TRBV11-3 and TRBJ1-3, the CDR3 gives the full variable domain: EAGVVQSPRYKIIEKKQPVAFWCNPISGHNTLYWYLQNLGQGPELLIRYENEEAVDDSQLPKDRFSAERLKGVDSTLKIQPAELGDSAVYLCASSTGSGNTIYFGEGSWLTVV.

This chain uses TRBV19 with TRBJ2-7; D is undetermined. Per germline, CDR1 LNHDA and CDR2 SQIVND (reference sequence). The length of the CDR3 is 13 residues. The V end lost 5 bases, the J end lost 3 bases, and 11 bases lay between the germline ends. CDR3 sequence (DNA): TGTGCCAGTAGTTATAGGTGGGACTACGAGCAGTACTTC. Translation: CASSYRWDYEQYF. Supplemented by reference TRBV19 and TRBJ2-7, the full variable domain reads DGGITQSPKYLFRKEGQNVTLSCEQNLNHDAMYWYRQDPGQGLRLIYYSQIVNDFQKGDIAEGYSVSREKKESFPLTVTSAQKNPTAFYLCASSYRWDYEQYFGPGTRLTVT.

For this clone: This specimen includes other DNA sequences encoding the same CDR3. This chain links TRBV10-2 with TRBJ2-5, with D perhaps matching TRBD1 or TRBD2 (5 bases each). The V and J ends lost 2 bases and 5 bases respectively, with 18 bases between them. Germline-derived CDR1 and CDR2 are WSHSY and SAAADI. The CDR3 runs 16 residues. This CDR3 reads CASSEAKGRGLETQYF. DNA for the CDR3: TGCGCCAGCAGTGAGGCCAAAGGTCGGGGCCTCGAGACCCAGTACTTC.

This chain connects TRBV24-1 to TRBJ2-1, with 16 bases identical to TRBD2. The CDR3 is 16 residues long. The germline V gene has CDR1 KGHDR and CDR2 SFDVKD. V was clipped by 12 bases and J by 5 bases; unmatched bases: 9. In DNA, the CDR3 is TGTGCCGCCGGGACTAGCGGGGGGGCGGGGAACAATGAGCAGTTCTTC. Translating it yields CAAGTSGGAGNNEQFF.

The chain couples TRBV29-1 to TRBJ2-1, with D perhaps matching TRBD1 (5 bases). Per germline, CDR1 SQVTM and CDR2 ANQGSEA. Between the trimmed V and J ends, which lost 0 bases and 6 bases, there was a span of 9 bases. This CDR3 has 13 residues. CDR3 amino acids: CSVEEFDSNEQFF. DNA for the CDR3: TGCAGCGTTGAAGAATTTGACAGCAATGAGCAGTTCTTC.

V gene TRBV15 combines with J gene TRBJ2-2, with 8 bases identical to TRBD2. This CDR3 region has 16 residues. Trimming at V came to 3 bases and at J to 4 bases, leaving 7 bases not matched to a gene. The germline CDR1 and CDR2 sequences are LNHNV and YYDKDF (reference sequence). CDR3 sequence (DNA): TGTGCCACCAGCAGCAGGCGGGGGGAAGGCACCGGGGAGCTGTTTTTT. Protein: CATSSRRGEGTGELFF.

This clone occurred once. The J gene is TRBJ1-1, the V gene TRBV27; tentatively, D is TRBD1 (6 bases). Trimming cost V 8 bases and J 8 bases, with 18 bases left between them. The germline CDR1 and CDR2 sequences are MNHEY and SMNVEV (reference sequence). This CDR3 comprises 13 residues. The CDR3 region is CASGPMGGPEAFF. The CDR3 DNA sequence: TGTGCCAGCGGTCCGATGGGGGGCCCCGAAGCTTTCTTT.

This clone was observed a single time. CDR3 loop: CASSSGTSVDTQYF. The CDR3 region has the DNA TGTGCCAGCAGTTCCGGGACTAGCGTTGATACGCAGTATTTT. The chain uses TRBV6-5 and TRBJ2-3, with 10 positions matching TRBD2. The V gene's germline CDR1 is MNHEY and CDR2 SVGAGI. The CDR3 is 14 amino acids. Trimming removed 4 bases from V and 6 bases from J; junction bases left unmatched: 4.

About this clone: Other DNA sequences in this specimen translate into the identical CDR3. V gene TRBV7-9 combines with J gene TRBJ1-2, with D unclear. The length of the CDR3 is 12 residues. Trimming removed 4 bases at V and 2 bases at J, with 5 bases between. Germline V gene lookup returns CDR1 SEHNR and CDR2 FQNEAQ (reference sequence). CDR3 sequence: CASSSGNYGYTF. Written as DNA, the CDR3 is TGTGCCAGCAGCTCGGGGAACTATGGCTACACCTTC.

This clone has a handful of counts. The CDR3 spells CASSLNRETEAFF. CDR3 bases: TGTGCCAGCTCACTAAACAGGGAGACTGAAGCTTTCTTT. This chain links TRBV18 with TRBJ1-1; a weak D match, TRBD1 (6 bases). Germline V gene data show CDR1 as KGHSH and CDR2 as LQKENI. This CDR3 has 13 amino acids. Trimming stripped 4 bases from V and 5 bases from J, with 11 bases between. Using reference TRBV18 and TRBJ1-1 for the parts outside the CDR3, the full variable domain is NAGVMQNPRHLVRRRGQEARLRCSPMKGHSHVYWYRQLPEEGLKFMVYLQKENIIDESGMPKERFSAEFPKEGPSILRIQQVVRGDSAAYFCASSLNRETEAFFGQGTRLTVV.

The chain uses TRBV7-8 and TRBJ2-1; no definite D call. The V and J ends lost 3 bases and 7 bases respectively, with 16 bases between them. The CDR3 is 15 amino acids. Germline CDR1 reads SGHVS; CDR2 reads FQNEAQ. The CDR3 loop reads CASSFGPSTGNEQFF. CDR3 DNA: TGTGCCAGCAGCTTCGGACCTTCGACCGGGAATGAGCAGTTCTTC.

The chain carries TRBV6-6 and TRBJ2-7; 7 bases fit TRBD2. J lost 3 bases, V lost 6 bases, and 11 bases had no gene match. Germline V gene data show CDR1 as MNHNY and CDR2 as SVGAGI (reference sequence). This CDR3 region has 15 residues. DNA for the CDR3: TGTGCCAGCAGGCACGAGGACACGGGGGGCTACGAGCAGTACTTC. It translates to CASRHEDTGGYEQYF.

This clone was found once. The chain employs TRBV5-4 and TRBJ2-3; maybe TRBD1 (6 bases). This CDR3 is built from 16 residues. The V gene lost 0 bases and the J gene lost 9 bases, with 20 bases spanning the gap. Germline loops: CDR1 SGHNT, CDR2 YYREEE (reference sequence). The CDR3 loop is CASSLAPGQSFSTQYF. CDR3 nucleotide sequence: TGTGCCAGCAGCTTGGCCCCAGGACAGAGCTTTTCAACGCAGTATTTT.

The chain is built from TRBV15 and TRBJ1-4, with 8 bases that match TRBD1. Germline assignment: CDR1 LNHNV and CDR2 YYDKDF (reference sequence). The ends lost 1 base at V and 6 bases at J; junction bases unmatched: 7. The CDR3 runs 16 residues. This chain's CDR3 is CATSRAVGQGYEKLFF. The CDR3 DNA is TGTGCCACCAGCAGAGCTGTTGGACAGGGTTATGAAAAACTGTTTTTT.

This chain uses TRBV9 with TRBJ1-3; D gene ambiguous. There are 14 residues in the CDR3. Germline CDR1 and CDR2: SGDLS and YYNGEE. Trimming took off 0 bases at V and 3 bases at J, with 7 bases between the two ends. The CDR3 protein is CASSVEKDGNTIYF. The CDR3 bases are TGTGCCAGCAGCGTAGAAAAGGATGGAAACACCATATATTTT.

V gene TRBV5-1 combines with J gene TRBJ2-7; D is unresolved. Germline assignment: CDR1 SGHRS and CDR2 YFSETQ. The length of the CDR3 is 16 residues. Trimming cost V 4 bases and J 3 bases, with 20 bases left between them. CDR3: CASSPGPTAANYEQYV. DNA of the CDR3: TGCGCCAGCAGCCCCGGACCTACAGCAGCGAACTACGAGCAGTACGTC.

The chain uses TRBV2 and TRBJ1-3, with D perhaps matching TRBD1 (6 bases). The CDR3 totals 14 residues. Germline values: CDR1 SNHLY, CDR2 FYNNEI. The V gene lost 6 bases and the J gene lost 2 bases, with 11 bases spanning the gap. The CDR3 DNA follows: TGTGCCAGCAGCCCTAGGGGGACTGGAAACACCATATATTTT. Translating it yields CASSPRGTGNTIYF. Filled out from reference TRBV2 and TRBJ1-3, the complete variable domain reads EPEVTQTPSHQVTQMGQEVILRCVPISNHLYFYWYRQILGQKVEFLVSFYNNEISEKSEIFDDQFSVERPDGSNFTLKIRSTKLEDSAMYFCASSPRGTGNTIYFGEGSWLTVV.

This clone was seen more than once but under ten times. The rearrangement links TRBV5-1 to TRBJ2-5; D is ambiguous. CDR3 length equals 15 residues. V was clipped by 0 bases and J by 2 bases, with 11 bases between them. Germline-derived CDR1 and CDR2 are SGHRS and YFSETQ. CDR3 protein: CASSLGIAPQETQYF. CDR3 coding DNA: TGCGCCAGCAGCTTGGGGATAGCTCCTCAAGAGACCCAGTACTTC.

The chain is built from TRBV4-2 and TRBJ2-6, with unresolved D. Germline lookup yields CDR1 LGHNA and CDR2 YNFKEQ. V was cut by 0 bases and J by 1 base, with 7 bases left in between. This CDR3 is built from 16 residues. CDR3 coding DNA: TGTGCCAGCAGCCAAGATGGGGATTCTGGGGCCAACGTCCTGACTTTC. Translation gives CASSQDGDSGANVLTF.

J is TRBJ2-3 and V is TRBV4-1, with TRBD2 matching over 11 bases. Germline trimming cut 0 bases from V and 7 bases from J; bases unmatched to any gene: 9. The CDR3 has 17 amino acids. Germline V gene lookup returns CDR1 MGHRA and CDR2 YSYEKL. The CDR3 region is CASSQDRSSGGPNTQYF. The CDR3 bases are TGCGCCAGCAGCCAAGATCGGTCTAGCGGGGGGCCCAATACGCAGTATTTT.

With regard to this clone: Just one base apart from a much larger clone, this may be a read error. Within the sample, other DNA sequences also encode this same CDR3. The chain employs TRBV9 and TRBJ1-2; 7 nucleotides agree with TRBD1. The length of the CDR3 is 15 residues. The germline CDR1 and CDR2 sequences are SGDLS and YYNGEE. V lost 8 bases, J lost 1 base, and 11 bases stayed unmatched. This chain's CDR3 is CASNPTGANNYGYTF. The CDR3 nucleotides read TGTGCCAGTAACCCAACAGGGGCGAATAACTATGGCTACACCTTC.

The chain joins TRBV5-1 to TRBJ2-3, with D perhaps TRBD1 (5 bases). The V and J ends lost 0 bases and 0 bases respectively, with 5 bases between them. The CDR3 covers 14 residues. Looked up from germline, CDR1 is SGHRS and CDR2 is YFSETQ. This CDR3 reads CASSLGQSTDTQYF. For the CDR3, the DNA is TGCGCCAGCAGCTTGGGACAGAGCACAGATACGCAGTATTTT.

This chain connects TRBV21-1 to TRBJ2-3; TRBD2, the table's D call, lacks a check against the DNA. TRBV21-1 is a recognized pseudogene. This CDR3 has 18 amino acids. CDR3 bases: TGTGCCAGCAGCAAAGCGCGGTTAGGGCGGGAACACACAGATACGCAGTATTTT. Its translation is CASSKARLGREHTDTQYF.

CDR3 sequence (DNA): TGTGCCAGCAGCTTGGGCGACGAAGCTGACACCTTC. Translation: CASSLGDEADTF. The gene calls are TRBV5-6 and TRBJ1-2; D gene uncertain. Germline values: CDR1 SGHDT, CDR2 YYEEEE. V lost 0 bases and J lost 12, with 12 bases in between. The length of the CDR3 is 12 residues.

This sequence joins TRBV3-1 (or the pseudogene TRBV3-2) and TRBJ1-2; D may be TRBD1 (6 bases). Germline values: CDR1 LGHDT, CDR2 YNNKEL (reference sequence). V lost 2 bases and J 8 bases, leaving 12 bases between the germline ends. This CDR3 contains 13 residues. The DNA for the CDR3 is TGTGCCAGCAGCCAACGAGGGGGAAAAGGCTACACCTTC. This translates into CASSQRGGKGYTF.